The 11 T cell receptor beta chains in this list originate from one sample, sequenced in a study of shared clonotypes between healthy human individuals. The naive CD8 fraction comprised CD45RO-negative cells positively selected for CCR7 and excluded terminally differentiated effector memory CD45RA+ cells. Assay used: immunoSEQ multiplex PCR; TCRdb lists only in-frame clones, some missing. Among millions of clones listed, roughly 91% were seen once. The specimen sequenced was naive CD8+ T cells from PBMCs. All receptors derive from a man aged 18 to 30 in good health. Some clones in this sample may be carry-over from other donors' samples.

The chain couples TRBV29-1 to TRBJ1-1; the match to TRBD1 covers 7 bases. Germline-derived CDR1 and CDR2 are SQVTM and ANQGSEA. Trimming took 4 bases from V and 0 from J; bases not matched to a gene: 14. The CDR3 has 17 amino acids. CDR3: CSVARGLVAGMNTEAFF. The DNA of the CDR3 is TGCAGCGTTGCAAGGGGGCTTGTAGCAGGGATGAACACTGAAGCTTTCTTT. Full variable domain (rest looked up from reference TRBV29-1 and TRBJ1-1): SAVISQKPSRDICQRGTSLTIQCQVDSQVTMMFWYRQQPGQSLTLIATANQGSEATYESGFVIDKFPISRPNLTFSTLTVSNMSPEDSSIYLCSVARGLVAGMNTEAFFGQGTRLTVV.

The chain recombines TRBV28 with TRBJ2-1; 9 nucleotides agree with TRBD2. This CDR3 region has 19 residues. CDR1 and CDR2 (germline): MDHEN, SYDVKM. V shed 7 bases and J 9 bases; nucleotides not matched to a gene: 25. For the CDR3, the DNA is TGTGCCAGCACAACCAATTCCGGGCTAGCGGGATCTCTTCGCGTTGAGCAGTTCTTC. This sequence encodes CASTTNSGLAGSLRVEQFF. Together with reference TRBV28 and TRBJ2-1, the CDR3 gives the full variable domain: DVKVTQSSRYLVKRTGEKVFLECVQDMDHENMFWYRQDPGLGLRLIYFSYDVKMKEKGDIPEGYSVSREKKERFSLILESASTNQTSMYLCASTTNSGLAGSLRVEQFFGPGTRLTVL.

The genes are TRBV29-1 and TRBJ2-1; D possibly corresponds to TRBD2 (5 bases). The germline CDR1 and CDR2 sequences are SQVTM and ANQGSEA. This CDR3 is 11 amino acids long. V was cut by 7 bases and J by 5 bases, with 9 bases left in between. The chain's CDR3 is CSGRADNEQFF. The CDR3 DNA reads TGCAGCGGACGAGCGGACAATGAGCAGTTCTTC.

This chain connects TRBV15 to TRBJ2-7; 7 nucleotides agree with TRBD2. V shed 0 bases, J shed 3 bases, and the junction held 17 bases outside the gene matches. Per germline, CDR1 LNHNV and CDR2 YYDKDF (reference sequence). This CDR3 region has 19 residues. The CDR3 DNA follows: TGTGCCACCAGCAGAGACCCGCCCGGGGAGCGGGGTCATATCTACGAGCAGTACTTC. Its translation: CATSRDPPGERGHIYEQYF.

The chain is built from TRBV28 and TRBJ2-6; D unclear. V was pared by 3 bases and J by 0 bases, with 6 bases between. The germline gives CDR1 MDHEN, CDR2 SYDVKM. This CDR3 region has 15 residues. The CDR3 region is CASSFAVSGANVLTF. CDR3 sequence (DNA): TGTGCCAGCAGTTTTGCAGTCTCTGGGGCCAACGTCCTGACTTTC.

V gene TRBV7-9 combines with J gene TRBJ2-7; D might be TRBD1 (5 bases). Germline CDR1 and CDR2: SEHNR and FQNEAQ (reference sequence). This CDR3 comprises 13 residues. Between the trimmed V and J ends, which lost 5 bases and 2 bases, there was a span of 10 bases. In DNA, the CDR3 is TGTGCCAGCAGCCCCGGACAAACCTACGAGCAGTACTTC. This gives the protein CASSPGQTYEQYF.

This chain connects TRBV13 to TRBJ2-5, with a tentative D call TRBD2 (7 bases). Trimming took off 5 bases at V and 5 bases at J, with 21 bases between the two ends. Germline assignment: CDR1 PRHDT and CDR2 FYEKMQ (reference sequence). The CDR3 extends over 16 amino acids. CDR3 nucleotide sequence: TGTGCCAGCAGCCTCTCCGGGGGGCGAGGCGAGGAGACCCAGTACTTC. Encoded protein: CASSLSGGRGEETQYF.

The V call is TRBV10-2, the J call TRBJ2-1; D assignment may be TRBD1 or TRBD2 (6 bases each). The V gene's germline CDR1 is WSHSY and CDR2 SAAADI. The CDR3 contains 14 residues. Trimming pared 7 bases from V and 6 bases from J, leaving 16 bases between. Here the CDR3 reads CASTPRLGGNEQFF. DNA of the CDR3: TGCGCCAGCACCCCTCGACTAGGGGGCAATGAGCAGTTCTTC.

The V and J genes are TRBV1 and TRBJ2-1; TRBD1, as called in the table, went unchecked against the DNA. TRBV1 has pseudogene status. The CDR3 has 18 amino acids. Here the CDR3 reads CTSSQSTPGQGARNEQFF. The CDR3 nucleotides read TGCACCAGCAGCCAAAGTACACCGGGACAGGGGGCGAGAAATGAGCAGTTCTTC.

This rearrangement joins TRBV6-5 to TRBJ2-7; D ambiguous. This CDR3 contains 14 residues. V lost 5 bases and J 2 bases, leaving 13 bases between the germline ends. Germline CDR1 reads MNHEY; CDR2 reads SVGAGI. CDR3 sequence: CASSPAYKTYEQYF. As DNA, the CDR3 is TGTGCCAGCAGTCCGGCGTACAAAACCTACGAGCAGTACTTC.

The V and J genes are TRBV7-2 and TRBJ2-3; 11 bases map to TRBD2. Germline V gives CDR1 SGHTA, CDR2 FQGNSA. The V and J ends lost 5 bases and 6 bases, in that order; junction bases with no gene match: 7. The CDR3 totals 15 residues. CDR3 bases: TGTGCCAGCAGCCCTAGGACTAGCGGGTCCGATACGCAGTATTTT. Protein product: CASSPRTSGSDTQYF.